This T cell receptor beta chain was observed in a study of technical replicates of blood from a handful of donors. Measured with immunoSEQ multiplex PCR; TCRdb has only the in-frame clones, and not every one. Of nearly 80,000 clones in the sample, about nine tenths were seen once. CDR1 SGHNT and CDR2 YYREEE come from the germline V gene (reference sequence). This CDR3 is 13 amino acids long. V shed 10 bases and J 3 bases; nucleotides not matched to a gene: 6. Input material: T cells isolated from PBMCs. The clonotype originates from a human donor in good health. The chain employs TRBV5-4 and TRBJ2-2, with 7 nucleotides matching TRBD2. DNA of the CDR3: TGTGCCGGTCACAGCGGGGACACCGGGGAGCTGTTTTTT. Translating gives CAGHSGDTGELFF.